The clone carrying this T cell receptor (beta chain) has a handful of counts. The sample is drawn from a study of blood T cells in healthy people across ages. The use of a sample-barcoded 5' primer and a J-beta primer mix characterized a second PCR of 7 to 11 cycles. One entry per CDR3 protein results from TCRdb running MiXCR on the 5' RACE reads. The sample has 450,000 to 600,000 distinct CDR3 sequences; about 26% are singletons. CDR3 length: 16 residues. V lost 4 bases and J lost 0, with 13 bases in between. The same sample was also used in a study of T cells of mothers and their children. That investigation notes: Biologically related mothers and children overlapped slightly more than unrelated pairs, a non-significant difference. No persistent microchimeric T cell clones were detected.

This chain connects TRBV12-3 or TRBV12-4 to TRBJ1-3, with D perhaps TRBD1 (6 bases). What was sequenced was blood. The receptor was derived from a boy aged 2-9 years in good health. CDR3 residues: CASSSDRLTSGNTIYF. CDR3 coding DNA: TGTGCCAGCAGTTCGGACAGATTGACCTCTGGAAACACCATATATTTT.